The TCR beta chain described here comes from a study of cytomegalovirus exposure and HLA in healthy donors (dated by TCRdb to about 2017). For the wider study: An earlier analysis of 587 of the donors reported approximately 280 Gb of sequence data and around 120 million unique TCR beta sequences obtained from 150 million to 200 million T cells. All discovery cohort repertoires had been generated using a single sequencing platform. Along with the approximately 650-subject first cohort, a separate validation cohort of over a hundred different subjects was used. High-throughput TCR immunosequencing, statistical association of individual TCRs with disease status, and machine learning were combined to predict cytomegalovirus infection status. Among the approximately 400 genotyped donors, around 81% belonged to the genetic ancestry cluster associated with self-reported Caucasian donors. An earlier analysis of several hundred of the donors applied high-throughput TCR beta sequencing to assess whether each TCR beta V gene segment acted as functional or pseudogenic. To study patterns of TCR occurrence, a later analysis re-analyzed previously published TCR beta repertoires from 550 to 800 donors and added high-resolution HLA genotyping. The number of typed donors differed by locus: about 620-640 for A, B, C, DRB1 and DQB1; approximately 520 for DQA1; 606 for DPA1; and approximately 450 for DPB1. An early release that covered about 600 HLA-typed donors contained about 290 gigabases of sequencing data and some 87 million unique TCR sequences. Among 398 genotyped donors of the cohort, an average of approximately 240,000 unique TCR beta nucleotide sequences were sequenced per donor, around 20% of them non-productive. Rather than using new phenotypic data, the later analysis identified candidate immune exposures from TCR beta sequences and from how often those sequences occurred across donors. The study aimed to test whether cataloging public T cell receptors could reveal signatures of past pathogen exposure. Donor age, sex, ethnicity and CMV serostatus were collected together with the repertoire data. Roughly five DR-DQ haplotypes were handled as single units for association and clustering, since linkage in the cohort was strong. Using immunosequencing, the study profiled T cell repertoires from around 680 subjects and related those repertoires to cytomegalovirus serostatus. HLA typing included class I and class II loci at four-digit resolution. A later genetic analysis took genome-wide SNP genotypes for 398 of the 666 donors and used that subset as a discovery cohort.

The count of this clone is one. It has no known antigen specificity. No much larger clone exists at a distance of one base, and base qualities are not known. Preparation of the library involved the immunoSEQ multiplex PCR assay. A mixture of 60 forward primers for TCR Vbeta segments and 13 reverse primers for TCR Jbeta segments was used in the multiplex PCR. The CDR3 region of rearranged TCR beta genes was amplified from genomic DNA by a multiplex PCR assay. The Illumina HiSeq System was used to sequence the amplified TCR beta libraries as 87-base-pair reads. The paper's data handling went like this. Across the roughly 700 repertoires, a later analysis counted some 81 million unique TCR beta chains, roughly 11 million of which were shared by at least two donors. Raw reads were error-corrected and collapsed into unique sequences with a nearest-neighbor algorithm that merged closely related sequences to remove PCR and sequencing errors. To assign V, D and J gene segments, CDR3 sequences were aligned to IMGT reference sequences. For a sequence to be retained, at least a six-nucleotide match to both a V gene segment and a J gene segment was required. A rearrangement counted as productive if the CDR3 had no stop codons and remained in frame with V and J, and every other rearrangement counted as non-productive. Following IMGT convention, CDR3 was defined as the stretch from the second conserved V-encoded cysteine up to the conserved J-encoded phenylalanine. Sequences without an unambiguous match to a single V gene segment were excluded from the earlier analysis of 500 to 700 of the donors. An earlier analysis of roughly 590 of the donors called V segments functional above 56.7% productive rearrangements and segregating when the between-donor standard deviation exceeded 5%. A statistical classification framework was built to diagnose cytomegalovirus status from the catalog of TCR beta chain sequences. In a later analysis, V and J genes were assigned by comparing TCR nucleotide sequences against IMGT/GENE-DB human TR gene sequences. Using the TCRdist pipeline, a later analysis assigned CDR3 sequences along with most-parsimonious VDJ recombination scenarios. In a later analysis, each TCR beta chain was defined by its CDR3 amino acid sequence together with its V-gene family, and reads without a unique V-gene family were excluded. In a later analysis, several hundred highly shared, low-generation-probability nucleotide sequences were removed to address suspected cross-contamination and a sequencing artifact. A later analysis calculated a clonal expansion index for each public chain from normalized within-repertoire ranks of inferred template counts. A later analysis computed generation probabilities with a VDJ recombination model fitted to out-of-frame rearrangements, and checked the results against IGoR. Hypergeometric tests were used in a later analysis to score TCR-TCR, TCR-HLA and TCR-CMV co-occurrence, with a repertoire-size bias correction applied to the TCR pairs. False discovery rates were estimated in a later analysis by permuting HLA or CMV assignments 20 times. A later analysis grouped co-occurring TCRs with DBSCAN, adding TCRdist sequence similarity when clustering within HLA-allele-positive subsets. Repertoires with fewer than 30,000 or more than 120,000 public chains, plus five repertoires with anomalous nucleotide sharing, were excluded from co-occurrence clustering. Entries here come from immuneACCESS through TCRdb and include only in-frame sequences with V and J called. Some clones fail to appear in such tables; in the studies checked, an unresolved V gene covers under half of the shortfall, and the cause of the remainder is unknown. The D gene and trimming were derived from the DNA, and the V and J assignments and clone size from that table. This sample is represented by around 130,000 clones; 80% of them were singletons. Approximately 5% of the sample belongs to the ten largest clones.

According to the germline V gene, CDR1 reads SGDLS and CDR2 reads YYNGEE. Trimming costs V 0 bases and J 2 bases, and their ends lie 9 bases apart. The CDR3 holds 14 amino acids from the cysteine to the phenylalanine. This entry keeps only the CDR3 DNA: 42 bases, framed from base 1. Points the paper makes about the study in general: Roughly uniform sequencing depth across donors was assumed in presence/absence analyses, although this assumption may not hold. A group of highly shared sequence variants was considered likely to be a technical artifact of the sequencing pipeline. Several of the top co-occurrence clusters appeared to be linked to parvovirus B19, influenza, CMV and Epstein-Barr virus, according to a later analysis. A further reported finding was that TCR beta sequences accurately predicted the HLA-A and HLA-B alleles for most subjects in the first cohort. Correlated functional status among segregating V segments might be attributable to linkage disequilibrium, but an unknown experimental factor could not be ruled out. The only immune exposure information available for the cohort was CMV serostatus. In the study, about 150 TCR beta chains were listed as associated with cytomegalovirus. When HLA alleles, especially DR and DQ, strongly co-occurred, TCR associations were difficult to assign to individual alleles. Most TCR sequences were observed very rarely across donors, whereas some public TCRs were present in many individuals. The classifier was reported to diagnose cytomegalovirus status with high specificity and sensitivity in both the original cohort and the validation cohort. Because HLA typing was missing for some donors at each locus, association tests included only the typed subset. A later genetic analysis reported fewer N-insertions in productive TCRs among donors in an Asian-associated ancestry cluster than the roughly 690-donor mean. According to a later analysis, most CMV-associated TCR beta chains appeared to be HLA-restricted, and the HLA associations seemed to be driven largely by CMV exposure. In a later analysis, the rate of TCR association differed among HLA loci, with DRB1 alleles having the most associated TCRs and HLA-C alleles having the fewest. Because counts were too low, seventeen rarely observed V segments, including chromosome 9 orphons, were excluded from the earlier analysis of some 540 of the donors. In a later analysis, 16,951 TCR beta sequences were associated with specific HLA alleles at a false discovery rate of 0.05. Because the 87-base-pair reads could not distinguish some IMGT-functional V segments, including TRBV6-2 and TRBV6-3, those segments were excluded. The authors suggested that the approach could potentially be generalized to other disease states and immunological phenotypes. A later genetic analysis associated a missense DCLRE1C variant with V-gene and J-gene trimming of TCR beta chains, and an independent cohort replicated the association. Only TCR beta chains were sequenced in this cohort, and the absence of alpha or paired-chain data limited detectable features. A few of the identified cytomegalovirus-associated TCR beta chains were confirmed in vitro to be specific for cytomegalovirus antigens. Compared with equally common non-associated chains, HLA-associated TCR beta chains in a later analysis were more clonally expanded and had lower generation probabilities. In an earlier analysis of approximately 600 of the donors, most TCR beta V segments were observed in productive rearrangements about 90% or about 30% of the time, broadly matching IMGT annotations.

In total, more than 500 healthy bone marrow donors made up the cohort. Cohort members were all nominally healthy when sampled, although unrecorded immune exposures were likely present. The donor tested CMV seronegative and was one of the 352 seronegative cohort members. Every donor gave a peripheral blood sample, and the peripheral blood mononuclear cells from that sample were used for TCR beta sequencing. The Qiagen DNeasy Blood Extraction Kit was used to extract genomic DNA from the blood cell samples. The receptor comes from a man aged 30 to 45 in good health and CMV-seronegative. This receptor chain uses TRBV9 and TRBJ2-7; a tentative D match to TRBD2 spans 5 bases. Sample: PBMCs. The CDR3 corresponds to CASSVGGNPYEQYF. The bases read TGTGCCAGCAGCGTAGGAGGGAATCCCTACGAGCAGTACTTC.